This TCR beta chain was profiled in a study of response to subunit inactivated influenza vaccine. TCRdb ran MiXCR on the RT-PCR reads and lists one entry per CDR3 protein. The data show about 700,000 distinct CDR3 sequences, about 14% seen once. Remarks on this clonotype: Antigen: not known.

Findings of the study overall: A suggestion made by the authors is that each seasonal influenza vaccination recruits few new T cells.

This specimen was PBMCs from blood, taken 14 to 15 days before vaccination. The receptor comes from a man aged 45 to 65 who received an inactivated influenza vaccine.

The CDR3 coding sequence is TGCGCCAGCAGCCGAATGGGACTAGCGGGGGACGGGGAGCAGTTCTTC. This codes for CASSRMGLAGDGEQFF. The chain uses TRBV5-1 and TRBJ2-1; 14 bases match TRBD2. The CDR3 sequence is 16 residues long. V lost 4 bases, J lost 10 bases, and 10 bases stayed unmatched. Looked up from germline, CDR1 is SGHRS and CDR2 is YFSETQ. Drawing the rest from reference TRBV5-1 and TRBJ2-1, the complete variable domain is KAGVTQTPRYLIKTRGQQVTLSCSPISGHRSVSWYQQTPGQGLQFLFEYFSETQRNKGNFPGRFSGRQFSNSRSEMNVSTLELGDSALYLCASSRMGLAGDGEQFFGPGTRLTVL.